These 26 T cell receptor beta chains were sequenced from one sample in a study of cytomegalovirus exposure and HLA in healthy donors. Assay used: immunoSEQ multiplex PCR; TCRdb lists only in-frame clones, some missing. The data contain under 150,000 clones, over 85% of them singletons. Specimen: PBMCs. These TCRs come from a young woman in good health and CMV-seronegative.

The rearrangement uses TRBV28 and TRBJ1-5; 7 nucleotides match TRBD1. Looked up from germline, CDR1 is MDHEN and CDR2 is SYDVKM. The CDR3 consists of 14 residues. Trimming cost V 5 bases and J 3 bases; bases outside gene matches: 4. Written as DNA, the CDR3 is TGTGCCAGCAGTAGAGGGACAGTCAATCAGCCCCAGCATTTT. Protein product: CASSRGTVNQPQHF.

The V gene is TRBV13, the J gene TRBJ2-3, with 14 bases aligning to TRBD2. Germline V CDR1 and CDR2: PRHDT, FYEKMQ (reference sequence). The V gene end was trimmed by 5 bases and the J gene end by 14 bases; junction bases not matched to a gene: 15. CDR3 length: 16 residues. CDR3 coding DNA: TGTGCCAGCAGCCGACCGGGGACTAGCGGGAGCCCCGGCGCGTATTTT. Protein sequence: CASSRPGTSGSPGAYF.

The chain is built from TRBV10-2 and TRBJ2-1; 9 positions match TRBD2. V was pared by 7 bases and J by 8 bases, with 9 bases of the junction left unmatched. The CDR3 has 14 residues. Germline CDR1 is WSHSY and CDR2 is SAAADI. The CDR3, as DNA: TGCGCCAGCAAAACACCGGGACTAGCAGATGAGCAGTTCTTC. It yields the protein CASKTPGLADEQFF.

The chain recombines TRBV9 with TRBJ1-1, with 10 bases lining up with TRBD1. CDR1 and CDR2 from the germline V gene are SGDLS and YYNGEE. Trimming at V came to 6 bases and at J to 2 bases, leaving 7 bases not matched to a gene. This CDR3 region has 15 residues. The chain's CDR3 is CASTSGQGDNTEAFF. In nucleotides, the CDR3 is TGTGCCAGCACCTCCGGACAGGGGGATAACACTGAAGCTTTCTTT.

The gene calls are TRBV28 and TRBJ1-2, with D possibly being TRBD1 (5 bases). V dropped 8 bases and J dropped 2 bases, with 9 bases sitting between them. CDR1 is MDHEN and CDR2 is SYDVKM in the germline V gene. This CDR3 spans 12 amino acids. The CDR3 loop reads CASWGRNYGYTF. In nucleotides, the CDR3 is TGTGCCAGCTGGGGCAGGAACTATGGCTACACCTTC.

This chain links TRBV11-2 with TRBJ2-3; TRBD2 matches at 12 bases. Germline CDR1 and CDR2: SGHAT and FQNNGV. V lost 6 bases and J lost 0; bases outside the gene matches: 10. CDR3 length: 18 amino acids. The CDR3 bases are TGTGCCAGCAGAGCACTAGCGGGAGGCCGCCCTAGCACAGATACGCAGTATTTT. It is translated as CASRALAGGRPSTDTQYF. Full variable domain (outside the CDR3, taken from reference TRBV11-2 and TRBJ2-3): EAGVAQSPRYKIIEKRQSVAFWCNPISGHATLYWYQQILGQGPKLLIQFQNNGVVDDSQLPKDRFSAERLKGVDSTLKIQPAKLEDSAVYLCASRALAGGRPSTDTQYFGPGTRLTVL.

The DNA of the CDR3 is TGTGCCACCAGCAGAGCGCAGGCGGGGGCACGGGATACGCAGTATTTT. Its translation is CATSRAQAGARDTQYF. The chain combines TRBV15 with TRBJ2-3; TRBD2 is a possible D gene (7 bases). The ends were cut back, 1 base at V and 6 bases at J, with 17 bases in the middle. Per germline, CDR1 LNHNV and CDR2 YYDKDF (reference sequence). The CDR3 covers 16 residues.

The chain is built from TRBV19 and TRBJ1-1; weak D call: TRBD1 (6 bases). V was shortened by 5 bases and J by 3 bases, with 10 bases between the two germline ends. The CDR3 runs to 13 residues. CDR1 and CDR2 from the germline V gene are LNHDA and SQIVND (reference sequence). The CDR3 nucleotides read TGTGCCAGTAGTTATTACAGGGACACTGAAGCTTTCTTT. Translating it yields CASSYYRDTEAFF.

The chain uses TRBV7-2 and TRBJ2-7; TRBD1 matches at 7 bases. CDR3 size: 16 residues. Germline V gene sequence: CDR1 SGHTA, CDR2 FQGNSA. Germline trimming cut 0 bases from V and 2 bases from J; bases unmatched to any gene: 7. Here the CDR3 DNA reads TGTGCCAGCAGCTTAGCTACTACCGGGACAGCCTACGAGCAGTACTTC. As protein: CASSLATTGTAYEQYF.

The rearrangement joins TRBV6-1 to TRBJ1-5; 7 nucleotides match TRBD1. The CDR3 covers 13 residues. In germline, CDR1 is MNHNS, CDR2 SASEGT. The CDR3 sequence is CAIDRAGNQPQHF. The CDR3 nucleotides read TGTGCTATCGACAGGGCCGGCAATCAGCCCCAGCATTTT.

The chain employs TRBV10-3 and TRBJ2-3, with a possible D match to TRBD2 (5 bases). Trimming left V 3 bases short and J 5 bases short, with 12 bases between. The CDR3 has 14 residues. Germline CDR1 and CDR2: ENHRY and SYGVKD. The CDR3 loop is CAISEEGAEDTQYF. The CDR3 bases are TGTGCCATCAGTGAAGAGGGAGCTGAAGATACGCAGTATTTT.

This rearrangement joins TRBV7-9 to TRBJ1-1; 7 nucleotides align to TRBD1. The CDR3 has 15 residues. The ends lost 0 bases at V and 3 bases at J; junction bases unmatched: 4. Germline loops: CDR1 SEHNR, CDR2 FQNEAQ (reference sequence). Here the CDR3 reads CASSLARTGYTEAFF. CDR3 DNA: TGTGCCAGCAGCTTAGCGAGGACAGGCTACACTGAAGCTTTCTTT.

The CDR3: CASSLGGGWYGYTF. The CDR3 bases are TGTGCCAGCAGCTTGGGAGGAGGGTGGTATGGCTACACCTTC. The chain is built from TRBV5-4 and TRBJ1-2; unclear D gene. Germline CDR1 reads SGHNT; CDR2 reads YYREEE (reference sequence). V was clipped by 0 bases and J by 5 bases, with 11 bases between them. The CDR3 runs to 14 residues.

The CDR3 nucleotides read TGTGCCAGCAGCTTGGACGGGGAAGAGACCCAGTACTTC. This sequence encodes CASSLDGEETQYF. The gene calls are TRBV7-7 and TRBJ2-5; maybe TRBD2 (5 bases). V lost 3 bases and J lost 3, with 8 bases in between. The CDR3 spans 13 residues. CDR1 SSHAT and CDR2 FNYEAQ come from the germline V gene (reference sequence). Together with reference TRBV7-7 and TRBJ2-5, the CDR3 gives the full variable domain: GAGVSQSPRYKVTKRGQDVTLRCDPISSHATLYWYQQALGQGPEFLTYFNYEAQPDKSGLPSDRFSAERPEGSISTLTIQRTEQRDSAMYRCASSLDGEETQYFGPGTRLLVL.

J is TRBJ2-7 and V is TRBV7-9; 7 bases are shared with TRBD1. Trimming took 5 bases from V and 3 from J; bases not matched to a gene: 13. Per the germline V gene, CDR1 is SEHNR and CDR2 is FQNEAQ (reference sequence). CDR3 length: 16 residues. The CDR3 protein is CASSKSPGTDVYEQYF. The CDR3, as DNA: TGTGCCAGCAGCAAGAGCCCCGGGACAGACGTCTACGAGCAGTACTTC.

The chain has TRBV7-3 and TRBJ2-1; 10 bases align to TRBD2. The trim removed 5 bases at V and 6 bases at J, leaving 7 bases unmatched. Germline CDR1 and CDR2: SGHTA and FQGTGA. The CDR3 has 15 residues. The CDR3 region is CASSLLAGPTNEQFF. The CDR3 bases are TGTGCCAGCAGCCTACTAGCGGGGCCTACCAATGAGCAGTTCTTC. Full variable domain (missing parts from reference TRBV7-3 and TRBJ2-1): GAGVSQTPSNKVTEKGKYVELRCDPISGHTALYWYRQSLGQGPEFLIYFQGTGAADDSGLPNDRFFAVRPEGSVSTLKIQRTERGDSAVYLCASSLLAGPTNEQFFGPGTRLTVL.

The chain is built from TRBV28 and TRBJ1-1; D remains unclear. Germline V gene lookup returns CDR1 MDHEN and CDR2 SYDVKM. The V and J ends lost 3 bases and 5 bases respectively, with 4 bases between them. The CDR3 loop spans 11 amino acids. Here the CDR3 reads CASSLRTEAFF. The CDR3 DNA reads as TGTGCCAGCAGTTTGAGAACTGAAGCTTTCTTT.

The chain joins TRBV13 to TRBJ1-2, with D tentatively TRBD1 (5 bases). This CDR3 is built from 13 residues. Trimming removed 3 bases at V and 6 bases at J, with 11 bases between. Germline lookup yields CDR1 PRHDT and CDR2 FYEKMQ (reference sequence). CDR3 protein: CASSFGQGHGYTF. CDR3 coding DNA: TGTGCCAGCAGCTTCGGCCAGGGCCATGGCTACACCTTC.

This CDR3 reads CASSSWRLGQSYYNEQFF. CDR3 sequence (DNA): TGTGCCAGTAGTTCTTGGCGATTAGGACAGTCTTACTACAATGAGCAGTTCTTC. The chain has TRBV19 and TRBJ2-1, with a weak D call TRBD1 (6 bases). V was pared by 5 bases and J by 3 bases, with 23 bases between. This CDR3 has 18 amino acids. Germline assignment: CDR1 LNHDA and CDR2 SQIVND (reference sequence).

CDR3 in amino acids: CASSGLAGESGANVLTF. CDR3 nucleotides: TGTGCCAGCAGTGGTCTAGCGGGGGAGTCTGGGGCCAACGTCCTGACTTTC. The chain couples TRBV6-1 to TRBJ2-6, with 10 positions matching TRBD2. CDR3 length equals 17 residues. J was trimmed by 1 base and V by 4 bases; bases with no gene match: 4. Germline CDR1 MNHNS, CDR2 SASEGT.

The chain employs TRBV10-3 and TRBJ2-1; 7 bases fit TRBD1. The CDR3 is made up of 15 amino acids. The V gene's germline CDR1 is ENHRY and CDR2 SYGVKD. Unmatched junction bases numbered 14, after V lost 10 bases and J lost 5 bases. CDR3 nucleotides: TGTGCCAGCGAGCCGGGACAGTCAGACAACAATGAGCAGTTCTTC. Its protein product is CASEPGQSDNNEQFF.

This chain links TRBV10-1 with TRBJ2-7; the D gene is possibly TRBD1 (5 bases). V lost 7 bases, J lost 0 bases, and 22 bases lay in between. CDR1 and CDR2 from the germline V gene are WNHNN and SYGVQD (reference sequence). The CDR3 length is 17 residues. CDR3 sequence reads: CASTEYLGTRGSYEQYF. For the CDR3, the DNA is TGCGCCAGCACCGAATACCTCGGAACAAGGGGCTCCTACGAGCAGTACTTC.

The chain is built from TRBV12-2 and TRBJ2-3; the D call in the table, TRBD1, was not verified against the DNA. TRBV12-2 counts as a pseudogene. The CDR3 has 14 residues. CDR3 region: CASRPWTGGDTQYF. The CDR3 DNA follows: TGTGCAAGTCGCCCCTGGACAGGGGGAGATACGCAGTATTTT.

V and J are TRBV6-6 and TRBJ2-7; 12 bases map to TRBD2. The CDR3 spans 14 residues. J gave up 4 bases and V 6 bases, and 4 bases lay outside the gene matches. The germline V gene encodes CDR1 MNHNY and CDR2 SVGAGI (reference sequence). In nucleotides, the CDR3 is TGTGCCAGCAGGAGCGGGACTAGCGGGTACGAGCAGTACTTC. This codes for CASRSGTSGYEQYF.

This chain links TRBV5-1 with TRBJ2-1; 7 nucleotides align to TRBD2. V trimming: 0 bases; J trimming: 10 bases; junction bases outside the gene matches: 10. CDR1 SGHRS and CDR2 YFSETQ come from the germline V gene. The CDR3 covers 15 residues. Here the CDR3 reads CASSLVAGVRDEQFF. CDR3 nucleotides: TGCGCCAGCAGCTTGGTCGCGGGAGTACGTGACGAGCAGTTCTTC.

The chain couples TRBV7-9 to TRBJ2-7; D is perhaps TRBD2 (5 bases). Germline V lookup: CDR1 SEHNR, CDR2 FQNEAQ (reference sequence). V lost 7 bases and J 5 bases, leaving 15 bases between the germline ends. This CDR3 is 13 amino acids long. CDR3 coding DNA: TGTGCCAGCACCACGGCCGGGGTTCACGAGCAGTACTTC. Translation gives CASTTAGVHEQYF.